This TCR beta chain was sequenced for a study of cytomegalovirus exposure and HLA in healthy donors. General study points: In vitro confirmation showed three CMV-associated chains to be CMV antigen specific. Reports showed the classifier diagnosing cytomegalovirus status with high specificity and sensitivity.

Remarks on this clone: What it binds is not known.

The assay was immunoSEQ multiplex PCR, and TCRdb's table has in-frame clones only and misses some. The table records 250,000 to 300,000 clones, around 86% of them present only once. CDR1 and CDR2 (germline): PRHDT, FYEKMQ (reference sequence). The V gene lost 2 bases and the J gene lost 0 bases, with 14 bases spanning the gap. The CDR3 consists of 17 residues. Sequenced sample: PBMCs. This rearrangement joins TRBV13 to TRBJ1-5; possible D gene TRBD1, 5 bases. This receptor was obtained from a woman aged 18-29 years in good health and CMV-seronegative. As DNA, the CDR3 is TGTGCCAGCAGCTTACGCAGGGTAGGGTATAGCAATCAGCCCCAGCATTTT. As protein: CASSLRRVGYSNQPQHF.